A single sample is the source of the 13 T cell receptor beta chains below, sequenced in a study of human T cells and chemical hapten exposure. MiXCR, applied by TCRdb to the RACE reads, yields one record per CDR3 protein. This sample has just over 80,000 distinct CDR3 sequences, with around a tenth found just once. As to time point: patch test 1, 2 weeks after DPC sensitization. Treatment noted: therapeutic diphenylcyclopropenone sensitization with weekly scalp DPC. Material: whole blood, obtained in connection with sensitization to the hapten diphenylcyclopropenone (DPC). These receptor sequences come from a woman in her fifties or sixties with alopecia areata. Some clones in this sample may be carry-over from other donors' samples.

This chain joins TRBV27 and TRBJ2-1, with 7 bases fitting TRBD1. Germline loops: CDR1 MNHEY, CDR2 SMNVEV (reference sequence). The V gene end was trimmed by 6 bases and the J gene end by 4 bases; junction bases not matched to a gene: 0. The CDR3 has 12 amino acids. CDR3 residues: CASSRGYNEQFF. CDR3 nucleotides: TGTGCCAGCAGCAGGGGGTACAATGAGCAGTTCTTC.

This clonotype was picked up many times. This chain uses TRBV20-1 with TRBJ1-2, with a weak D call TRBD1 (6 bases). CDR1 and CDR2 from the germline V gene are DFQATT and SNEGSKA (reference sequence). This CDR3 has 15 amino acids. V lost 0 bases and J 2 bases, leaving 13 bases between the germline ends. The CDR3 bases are TGCAGTGCTAGAGATCCGGGGGGCCCCAACTATGGCTACACCTTC. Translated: CSARDPGGPNYGYTF.

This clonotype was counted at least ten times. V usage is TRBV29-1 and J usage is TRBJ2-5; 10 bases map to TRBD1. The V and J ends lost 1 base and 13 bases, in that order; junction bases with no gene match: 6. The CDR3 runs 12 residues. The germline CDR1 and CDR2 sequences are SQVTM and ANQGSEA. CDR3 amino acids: CSVEGLRDRGYF. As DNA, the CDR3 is TGCAGCGTTGAAGGCCTCCGGGACAGGGGGTACTTC.

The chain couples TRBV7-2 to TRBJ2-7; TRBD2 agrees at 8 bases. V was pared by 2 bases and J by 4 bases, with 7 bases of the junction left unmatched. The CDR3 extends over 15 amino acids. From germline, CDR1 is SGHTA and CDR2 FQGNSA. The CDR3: CASSLSGPSGYEQYF. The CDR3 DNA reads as TGTGCCAGCAGCTTATCGGGCCCTAGCGGGTACGAGCAGTACTTC.

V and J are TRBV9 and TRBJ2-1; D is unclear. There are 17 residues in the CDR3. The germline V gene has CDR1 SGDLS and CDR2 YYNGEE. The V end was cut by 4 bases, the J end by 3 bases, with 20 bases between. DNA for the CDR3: TGTGCCAGCAGCTCAGGAGCCGCGTCCTGGGGCTACAATGAGCAGTTCTTC. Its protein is CASSSGAASWGYNEQFF.

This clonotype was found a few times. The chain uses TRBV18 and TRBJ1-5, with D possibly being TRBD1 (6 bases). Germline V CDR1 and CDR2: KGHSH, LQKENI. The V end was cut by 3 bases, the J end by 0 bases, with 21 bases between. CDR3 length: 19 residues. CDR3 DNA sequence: TGTGCCAGCTCACCCCTTACAGGGAAGGGTGGCTATAGCAATCAGCCCCAGCATTTT. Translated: CASSPLTGKGGYSNQPQHF.

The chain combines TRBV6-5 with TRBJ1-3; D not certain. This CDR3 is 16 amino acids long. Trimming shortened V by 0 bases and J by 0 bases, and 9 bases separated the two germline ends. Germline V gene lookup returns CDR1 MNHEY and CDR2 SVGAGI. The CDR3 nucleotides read TGTGCCAGCAGTTACTCGACACAAAGCTCTGGAAACACCATATATTTT. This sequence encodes CASSYSTQSSGNTIYF.

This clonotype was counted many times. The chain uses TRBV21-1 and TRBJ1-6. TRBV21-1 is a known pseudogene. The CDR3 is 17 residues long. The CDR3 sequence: CASLLGQPSSYNSPLHF. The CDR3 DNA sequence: TGTGCCAGCCTTCTTGGGCAGCCCAGCTCCTATAATTCACCCCTCCACTTT.

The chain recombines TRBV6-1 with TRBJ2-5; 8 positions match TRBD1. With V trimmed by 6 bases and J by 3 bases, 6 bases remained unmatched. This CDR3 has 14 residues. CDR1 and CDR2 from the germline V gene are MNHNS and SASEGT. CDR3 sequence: CASRDRGMEETQYF. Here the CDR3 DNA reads TGTGCCAGCAGAGACAGGGGAATGGAAGAGACCCAGTACTTC.

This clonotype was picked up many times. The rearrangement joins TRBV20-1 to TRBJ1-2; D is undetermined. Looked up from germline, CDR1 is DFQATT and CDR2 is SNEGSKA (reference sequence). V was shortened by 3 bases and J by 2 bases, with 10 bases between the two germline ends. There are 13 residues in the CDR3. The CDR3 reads CSASHSGNYGYTF. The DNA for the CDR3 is TGCAGTGCTAGTCACTCCGGAAACTATGGCTACACCTTC.

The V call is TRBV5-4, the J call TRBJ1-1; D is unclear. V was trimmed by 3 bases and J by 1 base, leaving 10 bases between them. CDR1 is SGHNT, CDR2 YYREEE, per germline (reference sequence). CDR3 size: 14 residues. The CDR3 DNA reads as TGTGCCAGCAGCTCAGGACTGCAGAACACTGAAGCTTTCTTT. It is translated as CASSSGLQNTEAFF.

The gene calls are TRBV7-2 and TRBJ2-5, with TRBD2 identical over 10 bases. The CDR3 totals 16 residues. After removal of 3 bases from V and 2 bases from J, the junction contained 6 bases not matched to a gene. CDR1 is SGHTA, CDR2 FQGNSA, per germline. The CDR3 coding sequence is TGTGCCAGCAGCTTGGGACTAGCGAGACATCAAGAGACCCAGTACTTC. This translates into CASSLGLARHQETQYF.

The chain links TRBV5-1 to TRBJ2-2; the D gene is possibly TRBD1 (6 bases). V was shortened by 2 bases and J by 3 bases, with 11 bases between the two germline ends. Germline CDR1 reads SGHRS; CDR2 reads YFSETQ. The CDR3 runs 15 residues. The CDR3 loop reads CASSLRQEYTGELFF. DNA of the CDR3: TGCGCCAGCAGCTTAAGACAGGAGTACACCGGGGAGCTGTTTTTT.